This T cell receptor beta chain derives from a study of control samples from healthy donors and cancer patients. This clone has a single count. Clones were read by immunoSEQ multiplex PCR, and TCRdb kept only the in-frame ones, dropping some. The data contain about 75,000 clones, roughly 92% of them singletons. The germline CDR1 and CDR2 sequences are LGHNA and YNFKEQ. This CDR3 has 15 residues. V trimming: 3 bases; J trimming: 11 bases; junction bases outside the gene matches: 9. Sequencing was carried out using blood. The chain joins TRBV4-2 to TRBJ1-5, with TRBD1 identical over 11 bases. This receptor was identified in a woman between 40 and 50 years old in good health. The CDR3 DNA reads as TGTGCCAGCAGCCAGGGGACAGGGGGAGACAGGGCCCAGCATTTT. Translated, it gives CASSQGTGGDRAQHF.